This T cell receptor (beta chain) was obtained from a study of response to subunit inactivated influenza vaccine. MiXCR, run by TCRdb on the RT-PCR reads, gives a single entry per CDR3 protein. The data show roughly 550,000 distinct CDR3 sequences, less than 25% seen once. Regarding the study as a whole: Authors suggested each seasonal flu vaccination may recruit only limited numbers of new T cells.

This clonotype was seen only a few times. Its target is not known. These data were also filed under a second study, of T cells expressing NK-cell markers. That paper notes: 5'RACE template switching with UMIs produced the TCR beta cDNA. Only alpha-beta TCR T cells were sorted in several experiments, using an anti-gamma-delta TCR antibody. In roughly six donors, dominant CD3+CD56+NKG2C+ clonotypes ranked among the top 10 CD8+ clonotypes.

Source: CD4+ T cells sorted from PBMCs, taken approximately 13 days after vaccination. The receptor was isolated from a man in his fifties who received an inactivated influenza vaccine.

The CDR3 sequence: CASSLKEALLYEQYF. The CDR3 region has the DNA TGCGCCAGCAGCTTGAAAGAGGCACTTTTGTACGAGCAGTACTTC. The rearrangement uses TRBV5-1 and TRBJ2-7, with D hard to call. The germline V and J ends were trimmed by 1 base and 4 bases, with 15 bases remaining between them. From germline, CDR1 is SGHRS and CDR2 YFSETQ. The CDR3 has 15 residues.